This is a list of T cell receptor beta chains from one sample in a study of shared clonotypes between healthy human individuals. Using immunoSEQ multiplex PCR, the repertoire was profiled, and TCRdb retains in-frame clones only, with some absent. The repertoire holds 520,000 or so clones, with 75% to 85% as singletons. Sequencing was performed on PBMCs. These receptor sequences come from a woman aged 35 to 49 in good health. Some clones in this sample may be carry-over from other donors' samples. The CDR3 runs from the conserved cysteine through the conserved F or W.

V	J	CDR3
TRBV5-1	TRBJ2-5	CASSLGLAGGVETQYF
TRBV5-1	TRBJ1-1	CASSLGVLVTEAFF
TRBV30	TRBJ1-6	CAWGTSPLHF
TRBV29-1	TRBJ2-7	CSVEGQTYEQYF
TRBV30	TRBJ1-5	CAWSLGQGVNQPQHF
TRBV5-1	TRBJ1-4	CASNQRGQGNEKLFF
TRBV11-3	TRBJ2-3	CASAVATSTDTQYF
TRBV7-2	TRBJ1-5	CASSLAGGPNQPQHF
TRBV19	TRBJ1-5	CASSPSLGNQPQHF
TRBV11-2	TRBJ2-3	CASSKGLAGTDTQYF
TRBV6-5	TRBJ2-1	CASSLGARNEQFF
TRBV2	TRBJ1-2	CASIGGESYGYTF
TRBV11-2	TRBJ1-1	CASGTGPNTEAFF
TRBV7-9	TRBJ2-3	CASSVPRGSGTDTQYF
TRBV11-2	TRBJ2-7	CASSLTSGSLETYEQYF
TRBV27	TRBJ2-7	CASSTGTGSGEQYF
TRBV28	TRBJ1-6	CASSSSVGRRNSPLHF
TRBV5-1	TRBJ2-7	CASSLRPGGEQYF
TRBV25-1	TRBJ2-2	CASSDLSGHNAGELFF
TRBV18	TRBJ2-7	CASSPDGSYEQYF
TRBV6-1	TRBJ2-7	CASSEISGRLTEQYF
TRBV6-1	TRBJ2-7	CASSEVQGVSYEQYF
TRBV29-1	TRBJ2-1	CSVSRGDEQFF
TRBV5-1	TRBJ2-1	CASSSQGLAYNEQFF
TRBV6-5	TRBJ2-5	CASSYSLAGETQYF
TRBV6-1	TRBJ1-5	CASSEGVNSNQPQHF
TRBV19	TRBJ2-1	CASSTIASGSSYNEQFF
TRBV2	TRBJ2-7	CASNRQRSSYEQYF